What follows are 23 T cell receptor beta chains derived from one specimen sequenced in a study of blood T cell repertoires in COVID-19. Using immunoSEQ multiplex PCR, the repertoire was profiled, and TCRdb retains in-frame clones only, with some absent. The data hold approximately 380,000 clones, with 85% observed a single time. The specimen sequenced was peripheral blood. Receptor source: a woman aged 18-35 years with acute or convalescent COVID-19.

The chain combines TRBV5-1 with TRBJ2-5; maybe TRBD2 (6 bases). Trimming left V 4 bases short and J 1 base short, with 11 bases between. The CDR3 has 14 residues. Germline V gene data show CDR1 as SGHRS and CDR2 as YFSETQ. The CDR3 is CASSPSSAQETQYF. The CDR3 DNA follows: TGCGCCAGCAGCCCGTCTAGCGCCCAAGAGACCCAGTACTTC.

Written as DNA, the CDR3 is TGCGCCAGCAGCGACAGGGAATACTACGAGCAGTACTTC. It codes for CASSDREYYEQYF. The V and J genes are TRBV5-1 and TRBJ2-7; 7 bases line up with TRBD1. This CDR3 region has 13 residues. Germline-derived CDR1 and CDR2 are SGHRS and YFSETQ. V was clipped by 4 bases and J by 3 bases; unmatched bases: 4.

V is TRBV3-1 (or the pseudogene TRBV3-2) and J is TRBJ2-7, with a tentative D call TRBD1 (6 bases). The CDR3 spans 16 residues. Germline CDR1 and CDR2: LGHDT and YNNKEL (reference sequence). Deletions cut 1 base from V and 4 bases from J, with 17 bases between. The CDR3 sequence: CASSQGGLSDFYEQYF. The CDR3 region has the DNA TGTGCCAGCAGCCAAGGGGGGCTATCGGACTTTTACGAGCAGTACTTC.

This chain links TRBV14 with TRBJ1-2, with a tentative D call TRBD1 (5 bases). Germline V CDR1 and CDR2: SGHDN, FVKESK. The CDR3 runs 15 residues. V was shortened by 1 base and J by 2 bases, with 11 bases between the two germline ends. In nucleotides, the CDR3 is TGTGCCAGCAGCCAAGGAAAGGGGCGAAACTATGGCTACACCTTC. This codes for CASSQGKGRNYGYTF.

Concerning this clone: The sample holds other DNA sequences that translate to the same CDR3. V usage is TRBV24-1 and J usage is TRBJ2-1; possibly TRBD2 for D (6 bases). This CDR3 spans 14 amino acids. From germline, CDR1 is KGHDR and CDR2 SFDVKD. Deletions cut 3 bases from V and 5 bases from J, with 10 bases between. The CDR3 DNA reads TGTGCCACCAGTGATCCCCCGGGGGACAATGAGCAGTTCTTC. Residues: CATSDPPGDNEQFF.

This clone was counted once. This chain uses TRBV27 with TRBJ1-1, with TRBD1 as a possible D gene (6 bases). CDR3 length: 16 residues. V lost 7 bases and J 1 base, leaving 19 bases between the germline ends. The germline V gene has CDR1 MNHEY and CDR2 SMNVEV (reference sequence). This CDR3 is CASTLTRGRGNTEAFF. CDR3 bases: TGTGCCAGCACCCTAACGCGGGGGCGGGGGAACACTGAAGCTTTCTTT.

This chain uses TRBV4-1 with TRBJ2-6; D might be TRBD1 (5 bases). The V end lost 4 bases, the J end lost 1 base, and 23 bases lay between the germline ends. Germline CDR1 reads MGHRA; CDR2 reads YSYEKL. The CDR3 runs 20 residues. CDR3 DNA: TGCGCCAGCAGCCGGCAAACCGTCAGGGCCCCGCTGTCTGGGGCCAACGTCCTGACTTTC. It translates to CASSRQTVRAPLSGANVLTF.

This clone was recorded only once. The chain links TRBV28 to TRBJ1-5, with D hard to call. V was shortened by 5 bases and J by 5 bases, with 10 bases between the two germline ends. The germline V gene has CDR1 MDHEN and CDR2 SYDVKM. This CDR3 spans 13 amino acids. This chain's CDR3 is CASSPDIDQPQHF. Written as DNA, the CDR3 is TGTGCCAGCAGTCCCGACATCGATCAGCCCCAGCATTTT.

The rearrangement joins TRBV6-2 or TRBV6-3 to TRBJ2-5; TRBD1 matches 10 bases. This CDR3 is built from 17 residues. Germline values: CDR1 MNHEY, CDR2 SVGEGT. V lost 2 bases to trimming and J lost 5 bases; unmatched junction nucleotides: 11. The DNA of the CDR3 is TGTGCCAGCAGTTACGACGGGACAGGGGTTGCCGTCGAGACCCAGTACTTC. It yields the protein CASSYDGTGVAVETQYF.

This clone was picked up a small number of times. The chain joins TRBV29-1 to TRBJ2-2; TRBD1 matches 8 bases. The V gene's germline CDR1 is SQVTM and CDR2 ANQGSEA. Germline trimming cut 6 bases from V and 5 bases from J; bases unmatched to any gene: 8. CDR3 length equals 14 residues. As DNA, the CDR3 is TGCAGCGTCCAACCAGGGGGCTTGACCGGGGAGCTGTTTTTT. This gives the protein CSVQPGGLTGELFF.

This chain's CDR3 is CASSLTTRGDLTGELFF. The CDR3 nucleotides are TGTGCCAGCAGCTTAACAACTCGGGGAGACTTGACCGGGGAGCTGTTTTTT. The rearrangement uses TRBV7-3 and TRBJ2-2, with D possibly being TRBD2 (5 bases). CDR1 is SGHTA and CDR2 is FQGTGA in the germline V gene. CDR3 size: 17 residues. V lost 0 bases and J lost 5, with 16 bases in between. The full variable domain, completed using reference TRBV7-3 and TRBJ2-2, is GAGVSQTPSNKVTEKGKYVELRCDPISGHTALYWYRQSLGQGPEFLIYFQGTGAADDSGLPNDRFFAVRPEGSVSTLKIQRTERGDSAVYLCASSLTTRGDLTGELFFGEGSRLTVL.

This rearrangement joins TRBV28 to TRBJ1-5; D is undetermined. The V gene's germline CDR1 is MDHEN and CDR2 SYDVKM. The V end lost 1 base, the J end lost 7 bases, and 14 bases lay between the germline ends. The CDR3 loop spans 15 amino acids. Here the CDR3 reads CASSLYRVRAQPQHF. CDR3 nucleotides: TGTGCCAGCAGTTTATATAGAGTGAGGGCCCAGCCCCAGCATTTT. Full variable domain (outside the CDR3, taken from reference TRBV28 and TRBJ1-5): DVKVTQSSRYLVKRTGEKVFLECVQDMDHENMFWYRQDPGLGLRLIYFSYDVKMKEKGDIPEGYSVSREKKERFSLILESASTNQTSMYLCASSLYRVRAQPQHFGDGTRLSIL.

This clone appeared a few times. The V call is TRBV29-1, the J call TRBJ2-5; D remains ambiguous. The CDR3 extends over 13 amino acids. The V gene's germline CDR1 is SQVTM and CDR2 ANQGSEA. Trimming stripped 6 bases from V and 2 bases from J, with 13 bases between. CDR3 region: CSVPASFQETQYF. CDR3 DNA sequence: TGCAGCGTCCCCGCGAGTTTTCAAGAGACCCAGTACTTC.

V is TRBV4-2 and J is TRBJ2-7, with D possibly TRBD1 on 6 matching bases. This CDR3 spans 14 amino acids. Trimming cost V 1 base and J 3 bases, with 10 bases left between them. The germline CDR1 and CDR2 sequences are LGHNA and YNFKEQ. CDR3 sequence reads: CASSQGTDHYEQYF. For the CDR3, the DNA is TGTGCCAGCAGCCAAGGGACAGATCACTACGAGCAGTACTTC.

The chain has TRBV5-1 and TRBJ1-1; the match to TRBD1 covers 7 bases. This CDR3 contains 12 residues. Trimming cost V 0 bases and J 7 bases; bases outside gene matches: 0. The germline V gene encodes CDR1 SGHRS and CDR2 YFSETQ. CDR3 DNA sequence: TGCGCCAGCAGCTTGGACAGGGGTGAAGCTTTCTTT. This codes for CASSLDRGEAFF.

This chain links TRBV18 with TRBJ1-1; 10 positions match TRBD1. The J segment lost 7 bases and the V segment lost 2 bases, leaving 13 bases of the junction unmatched. This CDR3 has 17 residues. Germline-derived CDR1 and CDR2 are KGHSH and LQKENI. The CDR3 region is CASSPNHHGTGEGEAFF. In DNA, the CDR3 is TGTGCCAGCTCACCAAACCACCACGGGACAGGGGAGGGTGAAGCTTTCTTT.

This chain connects TRBV7-9 to TRBJ1-2; TRBD1 matches at 8 bases. The CDR3 loop spans 15 amino acids. The germline CDR1 and CDR2 sequences are SEHNR and FQNEAQ (reference sequence). The J segment lost 7 bases and the V segment lost 2 bases, leaving 9 bases of the junction unmatched. The CDR3 nucleotides are TGTGCCAGCAGCTTAAAGGCCAGGGGGCCTGCTGGCTACACCTTC. It codes for CASSLKARGPAGYTF.

The chain links TRBV5-5 to TRBJ2-5, with D possibly matching TRBD2 (5 bases). The length of the CDR3 is 13 residues. The germline V gene encodes CDR1 SGHKS and CDR2 YYEKEE (reference sequence). V was cut by 6 bases and J by 4 bases, with 13 bases left in between. CDR3 nucleotide sequence: TGTGCCAGCATTGCCCCGGGGTTAGAGACCCAGTACTTC. This sequence encodes CASIAPGLETQYF.

This clone has only a few counts. The chain joins TRBV21-1 to TRBJ2-2; no check of the table's D call, TRBD1, against the DNA was made. TRBV21-1 is listed as a pseudogene. This CDR3 is 18 amino acids long. CDR3 DNA: TGTGCCAGCAGCAAAGGACCTCCCGGGACAGGGGGCGACGGGGAGCTGTTTTTT. Its translation is CASSKGPPGTGGDGELFF.

This chain joins TRBV16 and TRBJ2-4, with D tentatively TRBD1 (7 bases). In germline, CDR1 is KGHSY, CDR2 FQNENV. The CDR3 is 14 residues long. V was clipped by 4 bases and J by 4 bases, with 11 bases between them. The CDR3 loop is CASSPTGTKNIQYF. The CDR3 bases are TGTGCCAGCAGCCCGACAGGGACTAAAAACATTCAGTACTTC.

This rearrangement joins TRBV19 to TRBJ2-5, with D perhaps TRBD2 (6 bases). The CDR3 extends over 14 amino acids. CDR1 LNHDA and CDR2 SQIVND come from the germline V gene (reference sequence). V was pared by 3 bases and J by 2 bases, with 10 bases between. CDR3 sequence: CASSIVEGQETQYF. The CDR3 DNA reads as TGTGCCAGTAGTATCGTGGAGGGACAAGAGACCCAGTACTTC.

This chain connects TRBV11-2 to TRBJ1-5; D unresolved. The CDR3 is 15 residues long. Trimming took off 0 bases at V and 3 bases at J, with 9 bases between the two ends. Germline V CDR1 and CDR2: SGHAT, FQNNGV. The CDR3 is CASSLDAVLNQPQHF. CDR3 sequence (DNA): TGTGCCAGCAGCTTAGATGCAGTTCTCAATCAGCCCCAGCATTTT.

The chain employs TRBV19 and TRBJ2-7; maybe TRBD1 (5 bases). CDR1 and CDR2 (germline): LNHDA, SQIVND (reference sequence). V lost 5 bases and J 4 bases, leaving 12 bases between the germline ends. The CDR3 length is 13 residues. The CDR3 spells CASSVGAEYEQYF. The CDR3 DNA is TGTGCCAGTAGTGTTGGGGCGGAATACGAGCAGTACTTC.